The clone carrying this T cell receptor beta chain was counted at least ten times. This entry comes from a study of T cells in Graves' hyperthyroidism and ophthalmopathy. RNA transcripts gave rise to amplified TCR beta CDR3 regions. The TCR CDR3 first-round RT-PCR relied on the HTBI primer set. TCRdb re-called the multiplex PCR reads through MiXCR, storing one row per CDR3 protein. The sample lists approximately 620,000 distinct CDR3 sequences; about 15% were seen once. From germline, CDR1 is SEHNR and CDR2 FQNEAQ (reference sequence). V lost 5 bases to trimming and J lost 1 base, with 15 bases between them. This CDR3 contains 15 residues.

Sequenced: blood. This receptor was obtained from a woman under 40 with Graves' hyperthyroidism that later progressed to Graves' ophthalmopathy. This chain uses TRBV7-9 with TRBJ2-7, with D possibly being TRBD2 (6 bases). The CDR3 spells CASSGTGGQSYEQYF. CDR3 bases: TGTGCCAGCAGCGGGACTGGAGGCCAGTCCTACGAGCAGTACTTC. Full variable domain (rest looked up from reference TRBV7-9 and TRBJ2-7): DTGVSQNPRHKITKRGQNVTFRCDPISEHNRLYWYRQTLGQGPEFLTYFQNEAQLEKSRLLSDRFSAERPKGSFSTLEIQRTEQGDSAMYLCASSGTGGQSYEQYFGPGTRLTVT.